The 25 T cell receptor beta chains below come from one sample, sequenced in a study of T and B cells in COVID-19 patients. TRB rearrangements were amplified by multiplex PCR with BIOMED2 TRB-A/B primers. TCRdb processed the multiplex PCR reads anew with MiXCR; each CDR3 protein has one entry. The data contain about 11,000 distinct CDR3 sequences, around 34% of them singletons. From blood, about 240-550 ng of genomic DNA served as TRB template. The sample was blood. The receptors come from a human donor with active COVID-19.

This clonotype qualifies as medium-sized. This chain joins TRBV15 and TRBJ1-3; D gene unclear. Germline values: CDR1 LNHNV, CDR2 YYDKDF (reference sequence). The CDR3 covers 15 residues. Trimming took off 4 bases at V and 2 bases at J, with 12 bases between the two ends. The CDR3 protein is CATSNNPGPGNTIYF. The CDR3 DNA reads as TGTGCCACCAGCAACAATCCCGGACCTGGAAACACCATATATTTT.

A single count supports this clonotype. This chain joins TRBV6-5 and TRBJ1-1; D gene unclear. V was cut by 6 bases and J by 8 bases, with 16 bases left in between. Germline-derived CDR1 and CDR2 are MNHEY and SVGAGI. The CDR3 covers 13 residues. CDR3 sequence (DNA): TGTGCCAGCAGCTTGGACCCTCAGATGGAAGCTTTCTTT. Amino acids: CASSLDPQMEAFF.

The chain employs TRBV11-2 and TRBJ2-3; 8 bases are shared with TRBD2. V dropped 1 base and J dropped 0; count of bases not matched to a gene: 3. CDR3 length: 16 amino acids. Germline V gene lookup returns CDR1 SGHAT and CDR2 FQNNGV. The CDR3: CASSLGGGGSTDTQYF. The CDR3 region has the DNA TGTGCCAGCAGCTTAGGCGGCGGGGGGAGCACAGATACGCAGTATTTT.

This clonotype is medium-sized in the sample. The gene calls are TRBV19 and TRBJ2-7, with a weak D call TRBD1 (6 bases). Trimming took 5 bases from V and 7 from J, leaving 24 bases between them. This CDR3 has 16 residues. Germline V gene lookup returns CDR1 LNHDA and CDR2 SQIVND (reference sequence). The CDR3 DNA sequence: TGTGCCAGTAGTCCCTTCTTGAGACAGGCTTTCCGGGAGCAGTACTTC. This gives the protein CASSPFLRQAFREQYF.

A word on this clonotype: Given a much more abundant clone one base away, this may be a read error. Given the absence of the conserved phenylalanine or tryptophan at the CDR3 end, a read error is likely. The gene calls are TRBV29-1 and TRBJ1-1, with D unclear. In germline, CDR1 is SQVTM, CDR2 ANQGSEA. This CDR3 has 12 residues. The V and J ends lost 1 base and 8 bases respectively, with 11 bases between them. Here the CDR3 reads CSVEVVNGEAFY. CDR3 bases: TGCAGCGTTGAAGTGGTAAACGGAGAAGCTTTCTAT.

By proportion, this clonotype is medium-sized. The chain employs TRBV27 and TRBJ1-5; maybe TRBD1 (6 bases). This CDR3 spans 12 amino acids. V lost 8 bases and J lost 4, with 9 bases in between. Per the germline V gene, CDR1 is MNHEY and CDR2 is SMNVEV (reference sequence). The CDR3 DNA follows: TGTGCCAGCGGGCAGGGGAATCAGCCCCAGCATTTT. As protein: CASGQGNQPQHF.

V gene TRBV7-2 combines with J gene TRBJ1-2, with a possible D match to TRBD1 (5 bases). With 5 bases removed from V and 4 bases from J, the gap between germline ends came to 11 bases. This CDR3 is built from 13 residues. Germline values: CDR1 SGHTA, CDR2 FQGNSA. CDR3 coding DNA: TGTGCCAGCAGCCCAGGGTTGAGCTATGGCTACACCTTC. Translating gives CASSPGLSYGYTF.

This clonotype is judged medium-sized (0.01 to 0.1%). This chain connects TRBV15 to TRBJ2-1, with TRBD2 matching over 11 bases. The ends lost 3 bases at V and 7 bases at J; junction bases unmatched: 2. The germline V gene has CDR1 LNHNV and CDR2 YYDKDF (reference sequence). The CDR3 spans 14 residues. CDR3 loop: CATSRASGGNEQFF. The DNA for the CDR3 is TGTGCCACCAGCAGGGCTAGCGGGGGGAATGAGCAGTTCTTC.

The chain carries TRBV28 and TRBJ1-6; the D is unclear. From germline, CDR1 is MDHEN and CDR2 SYDVKM. Trimming took 7 bases from V and 6 from J, leaving 13 bases between them. CDR3 length: 14 residues. The CDR3 loop reads CASTRYSGNSPLHF. CDR3 DNA: TGTGCCAGCACCCGGTACAGTGGTAATTCACCCCTCCACTTT.

This clonotype was recorded a few times. The rearrangement joins TRBV5-6 to TRBJ2-1; a possible D gene is TRBD2 (6 bases). The ends were cut back, 4 bases at V and 7 bases at J, with 12 bases in the middle. This CDR3 is 13 amino acids long. Germline CDR1 SGHDT, CDR2 YYEEEE. The CDR3 DNA reads as TGTGCCAGCAGCCCCGGGGGATGGAATGAGCAGTTCTTC. It yields the protein CASSPGGWNEQFF.

This clonotype has only a few counts. V is TRBV27 and J is TRBJ1-3; D is undetermined. V was shortened by 7 bases and J by 0 bases, with 10 bases between the two germline ends. Germline CDR1 and CDR2: MNHEY and SMNVEV (reference sequence). The CDR3 runs 14 residues. The CDR3 loop reads CASKAHGSGNTIYF. CDR3 in DNA: TGTGCCAGCAAAGCCCACGGCTCTGGAAACACCATATATTTT.

V usage is TRBV20-1 and J usage is TRBJ2-7; TRBD1 aligns across 8 bases. Germline V gene data show CDR1 as DFQATT and CDR2 as SNEGSKA (reference sequence). The CDR3 loop spans 16 amino acids. The V and J ends lost 0 bases and 3 bases, in that order; junction bases with no gene match: 10. CDR3 nucleotides: TGCAGTGCTAGAGATCCCGCAGGGGGCGAATTCTACGAGCAGTACTTC. Its translation: CSARDPAGGEFYEQYF.

By frequency in the sample, this clonotype is medium-sized. The chain has TRBV5-5 and TRBJ2-1; TRBD2 matches at 9 bases. The CDR3 extends over 18 amino acids. Germline CDR1 and CDR2: SGHKS and YYEKEE (reference sequence). J lost 9 bases, V lost 4 bases, and 20 bases had no gene match. The CDR3 loop reads CASSLRSLLAGPGGEQFF. DNA for the CDR3: TGTGCCAGCAGCCTACGCTCCTTACTAGCGGGTCCCGGGGGTGAGCAGTTCTTC.

Sample share makes this clonotype medium-sized. The chain uses TRBV24-1 and TRBJ2-1; TRBD2 matches 14 bases. The CDR3 loop spans 20 amino acids. Germline-derived CDR1 and CDR2 are KGHDR and SFDVKD. The trim removed 4 bases at V and 0 bases at J, leaving 10 bases unmatched. This CDR3 is CATSENGLAGGGSSYNEQFF. In nucleotides, the CDR3 is TGTGCCACCAGTGAAAATGGACTAGCGGGGGGCGGTAGCTCCTACAATGAGCAGTTCTTC.

By proportion, this clonotype is medium-sized. The genes are TRBV19 and TRBJ2-2; no reliable D call. Trimming pared 6 bases from V and 1 base from J, leaving 6 bases between. The CDR3 is made up of 13 amino acids. Germline V gene lookup returns CDR1 LNHDA and CDR2 SQIVND (reference sequence). For the CDR3, the DNA is TGTGCCAGTAGACCCATGAACACCGGGGAGCTGTTTTTT. Its translation is CASRPMNTGELFF.

Relative to its sample, this clonotype is medium-sized. V and J are TRBV29-1 and TRBJ2-5, with 7 bases aligning to TRBD2. CDR1 is SQVTM, CDR2 ANQGSEA, per germline. The CDR3 spans 12 residues. The V segment lost 7 bases and the J segment 5 bases; nucleotides outside the gene matches: 7. The DNA of the CDR3 is TGCAGCGGTGGGAGGGAGAGTGAGACCCAGTACTTC. This codes for CSGGRESETQYF.

This clonotype is labeled as medium-sized. The chain carries TRBV29-1 and TRBJ1-2, with 11 bases that match TRBD1. This CDR3 has 10 amino acids. CDR1 and CDR2 (germline): SQVTM, ANQGSEA. V was clipped by 3 bases and J by 12 bases; unmatched bases: 0. CDR3 residues: CSVEDRGHTF. Written as DNA, the CDR3 is TGCAGCGTTGAGGACAGGGGGCACACCTTC.

This clonotype was detected only a few times. This chain joins TRBV19 and TRBJ1-5; a possible D gene is TRBD1 (5 bases). CDR1 is LNHDA, CDR2 SQIVND, per germline (reference sequence). The V end was cut by 10 bases, the J end by 7 bases, with 23 bases between. The CDR3 sequence is 15 residues long. This chain's CDR3 is CAIAEYGRGDQPQHF. The CDR3 coding sequence is TGTGCCATCGCCGAGTACGGGCGGGGGGACCAGCCCCAGCATTTT.

This chain uses TRBV10-3 with TRBJ2-3; 9 bases fit TRBD2. CDR3 size: 18 residues. Germline assignment: CDR1 ENHRY and CDR2 SYGVKD. V dropped 10 bases and J dropped 1; count of bases not matched to a gene: 18. The CDR3 DNA is TGTGCCACCACACAGGCGGTGCGGGGGGGCACGGGCACAGATACGCAGTATTTT. Protein: CATTQAVRGGTGTDTQYF.

J is TRBJ2-1 and V is TRBV19; D possibly corresponds to TRBD2 (6 bases). Germline V gene data show CDR1 as LNHDA and CDR2 as SQIVND (reference sequence). The length of the CDR3 is 15 residues. V was shortened by 6 bases and J by 4 bases, with 16 bases between the two germline ends. The CDR3 nucleotides are TGTGCCAGTAGCCGGAGGGGAGTTCGTTACAATGAGCAGTTCTTC. It specifies CASSRRGVRYNEQFF.

Sample share makes this clonotype medium-sized. This chain joins TRBV29-1 and TRBJ2-1; 7 bases map to TRBD1. Germline-derived CDR1 and CDR2 are SQVTM and ANQGSEA. The CDR3 spans 16 residues. The V and J ends lost 4 bases and 4 bases, in that order; junction bases with no gene match: 13. For the CDR3, the DNA is TGCAGCGTTGGGGGCCCGCCGGGACAGCGGTACAATGAGCAGTTCTTC. It translates to CSVGGPPGQRYNEQFF.

DNA for the CDR3: TGCAGTGCTAGCCCACGGGTGACAGGAAGAGCTTTCTTT. It translates to CSASPRVTGRAFF. The chain couples TRBV20-1 to TRBJ1-1, with D tentatively TRBD1 (6 bases). From germline, CDR1 is DFQATT and CDR2 SNEGSKA (reference sequence). The CDR3 is 13 amino acids. The V end was cut by 3 bases, the J end by 10 bases, with 18 bases between.

The genes are TRBV5-1 and TRBJ2-2; no firm D call. This CDR3 is 13 amino acids long. Germline V CDR1 and CDR2: SGHRS, YFSETQ. V was shortened by 1 base and J by 5 bases, with 6 bases between the two germline ends. This chain's CDR3 is CASSLSVTGELFF. The CDR3 region has the DNA TGCGCCAGCAGCTTGTCCGTAACCGGGGAGCTGTTTTTT.

The chain combines TRBV27 with TRBJ2-7, with 8 bases that match TRBD1. Germline CDR1 and CDR2: MNHEY and SMNVEV (reference sequence). V dropped 5 bases and J dropped 3; count of bases not matched to a gene: 6. This CDR3 region has 14 residues. CDR3 DNA sequence: TGTGCCAGCAGTAAGGACAGGGTGGACTACGAGCAGTACTTC. It is translated as CASSKDRVDYEQYF.

This clonotype counts as medium-sized. This sequence joins TRBV18 and TRBJ2-2, with TRBD1 matching over 8 bases. Per germline, CDR1 KGHSH and CDR2 LQKENI. V trimming: 2 bases; J trimming: 5 bases; junction bases outside the gene matches: 7. The CDR3 covers 16 residues. In nucleotides, the CDR3 is TGTGCCAGCTCACCATTGGCAGGGGGCGCGACCGGGGAGCTGTTTTTT. This translates into CASSPLAGGATGELFF.